A selection of T cell receptor beta chains follows, all from one sample in a study of beta chain features in type 1 diabetes. Assay: immunoSEQ multiplex PCR; the TCRdb copy retains only in-frame clones and omits some. Counted here are about 290,000 clones, about 7.8% occurring once; the ten biggest clones make up more than 0.9%. Sequencing was done on a sample of central memory CD4+ T cells from blood. The receptors here all came from a woman aged 18-35 years in good health. CDR3s include the opening cysteine and the closing phenylalanine or tryptophan. Each record gives: D gene, clone size, J gene, V gene, CDR3 DNA, CDR3 protein. The D gene is left open where the match is weak. Not all rows give a size; the values are once, few, many and, for expanded clones, a class.

>TRBD2|few|TRBJ2-1|TRBV9
TGTGCCACTGGCCGGCGGGGGGGCTCGGATGAGCAGTTCTTC
CATGRRGGSDEQFF
>.|.|TRBJ1-1|TRBV5-1
TGCGCCAGCGCCAGCCAGGCGAACACTGAAGCTTTCTTT
CASASQANTEAFF
>.|.|TRBJ2-1|TRBV7-8
TGTGCCAGCAACAGGGACCCCGGTAAAGGGCAGTTCTTC
CASNRDPGKGQFF
>.|few|TRBJ1-5|TRBV19
TGTGCCAGTAGTCCCCGCACCAATCAGCCCCAGCATTTT
CASSPRTNQPQHF
>TRBD1|few|TRBJ2-5|TRBV5-1
TGCGCCAGCAGGAGGGACAGGGCGGAGACCCAGTACTTC
CASRRDRAETQYF
>.|few|TRBJ1-1|TRBV7-8
TGTGCCAGCAACAGATCATGGACAGAAGCTTTCTTT
CASNRSWTEAFF
>.|.|TRBJ2-5|TRBV11-2
TGTGCCAGCAGCTTAGTTACAGGCCAAGAGACCCAGTACTTC
CASSLVTGQETQYF
>.|.|TRBJ2-1|TRBV4-3
TGCGCCAGCAGCCCTGGGGCGACTTACAATGAGCAGTTCTTC
CASSPGATYNEQFF
>TRBD2|few|TRBJ2-1|TRBV19
TGTGCCAGTAGTGTAGCGGGGAACTTGTACAATGAGCAGTTCTTC
CASSVAGNLYNEQFF
>.|few|TRBJ1-5|TRBV7-2
TGTGCCAGCAGCTCGGGCAGGGTTCAGCCCCAGCATTTT
CASSSGRVQPQHF
>.|few|TRBJ2-2|TRBV7-2
TGTGCCAGCAGCCAACCCCCCGGGACTTTTAACACCGGGGAGCTGTTTTTT
CASSQPPGTFNTGELFF
>.|few|TRBJ2-1|TRBV4-2
TGTGCCAGCAGCCTTGGGCCGAACTACAATGAGCAGTTCTTC
CASSLGPNYNEQFF
>.|few|TRBJ1-1|TRBV25-1
TGTGCCAGCAGTGAGCCGGGACAATCGAACACTGAAGCTTTCTTT
CASSEPGQSNTEAFF
>TRBD2|few|TRBJ2-6|TRBV2
TGTGCCAGCAGTCCTAGCGGGAGGGCCACTGGGGCCAACGTCCTGACTTTC
CASSPSGRATGANVLTF
>.|few|TRBJ1-3|TRBV30
TGTGCCTGGAGTTTGGGTATGGGGACCCCCTCTGGAAACACCATATATTTT
CAWSLGMGTPSGNTIYF
>TRBD2|few|TRBJ2-1|TRBV4-3
TGCGCCAGCAGCCAAGGGACCAGCGGGAAATCCTACAATGAGCAGTTCTTC
CASSQGTSGKSYNEQFF
>.|.|TRBJ1-6|TRBV7-2
TGTGCCAGCAGCTTAGGAACCTATAATTCACCCCTCCACTTT
CASSLGTYNSPLHF
>TRBD1|few|TRBJ1-5|TRBV6-5
TGTGCCAGCAGAGGGGGCCGAGATCAGCCCCAGCATTTT
CASRGGRDQPQHF
>TRBD2|.|TRBJ2-7|TRBV7-9
TGTGCCAGCAGCTTATACGCTAGCGGGATCTACGAGCAGTACTTC
CASSLYASGIYEQYF
>TRBD2|few|TRBJ2-5|TRBV7-6
TGTGCCAGCACCAAGAGGAGCGGGAGTGAGACCCAGTACTTC
CASTKRSGSETQYF
>.|few|TRBJ1-3|TRBV25-1
TGTGCCAGCAGTGAATTATCTGGAAACACCATATATTTT
CASSELSGNTIYF
>TRBD1|many|TRBJ2-2|TRBV28
TGTGCCAGCAGTACCGGACAGGGGGCGGTTGTAAATACCGGGGAGCTGTTTTTT
CASSTGQGAVVNTGELFF
>.|.|TRBJ1-5|TRBV6-1
TGTGCCAGCAGCTTGGAGGTTAGCAATCAGCCCCAGCATTTT
CASSLEVSNQPQHF
>.|.|TRBJ1-5|TRBV9
TGTGCCAGCAGCGGGGACCCGGATCAGCCCCAGCATTTT
CASSGDPDQPQHF
>.|few|TRBJ1-1|TRBV20-1
TGCAGTGCTAGAGGGGTTGAAGCTTTCTTT
CSARGVEAFF
>.|few|TRBJ2-7|TRBV30
TGTGCCTCCCACCTCGGCGCCGAGCAGTACTTC
CASHLGAEQYF
>.|few|TRBJ1-3|TRBV7-2
TGTGCCAGCAGCGTACAGGGCGCTACCGGAAACACCATATATTTT
CASSVQGATGNTIYF
>.|many|TRBJ2-1|TRBV7-2
TGTGCCAGCAGCCGCGTTCCGGGAAAGAGTGAGCAGTTCTTC
CASSRVPGKSEQFF
>.|.|TRBJ2-2|TRBV11-2
TGTGCCAGCAGCCTCATCACGGGTAGCACCGGGGAGCTGTTTTTT
CASSLITGSTGELFF
>.|few|TRBJ2-6|TRBV7-9
TGTGCCAGCAGCGTGTTAAAGGGGTCTGGGGCCAACGTCCTGACTTTC
CASSVLKGSGANVLTF
>.|.|TRBJ2-3|TRBV21-1
TGTGCCAGCAGCAAAGGACTAGTCCCTAGCACAGATACGCAGTATTTT
CASSKGLVPSTDTQYF
>.|few|TRBJ1-4|TRBV2
TGTGCCAGCAGTGGAGGGCGGTTAGGAGAAAAACTGTTTTTT
CASSGGRLGEKLFF